This T cell receptor beta chain was documented in a study of OX40 agonist ivuxolimab in advanced cancers. Across the whole study: Patients receiving dose escalation had hepatocellular carcinoma, melanoma, renal cell or head and neck cancer. Therapy given before enrollment (anti-PD-1, anti-PD-L1 or anti-CTLA-4) was allowed, and roughly 41% had some. Study conclusions and caveats: More expanded clones were found, on average, in CD8+ than in CD4+ T cells. Determination of antigen specificity was not performed for the expanded peripheral T cells.

Some clones are missing from TCRdb's copy, which holds only in-frame ones; the method was immunoSEQ multiplex PCR. The sample has roughly 50,000 clones; about 86% are singletons. Regarding this clone: The antigen remains unidentified.

J lost 1 base, V lost 5 bases, and 10 bases had no gene match. The CDR3 length is 16 residues. Germline V gene data show CDR1 as SGHTA and CDR2 as FQGNSA. This chain uses TRBV7-2 with TRBJ1-1; 7 bases match TRBD1. The sequenced sample was CD4+ or CD8+ T cells sorted from blood, obtained in a trial of the OX40 agonist ivuxolimab. The sequence was obtained from an adult with an advanced solid tumor such as melanoma, head and neck, liver or kidney cancer. CDR3 nucleotide sequence: TGTGCCAGCAGCCGACAAGGGGGCGGTGAGAACACTGAAGCTTTCTTT. Translating gives CASSRQGGGENTEAFF.